The entry below gives a single T cell receptor (beta chain) sequence along with its context. The donors were in the roughly 120-subject validation cohort; that cohort was separate from the roughly 730-subject first cohort. The entry originates in a study of cytomegalovirus exposure and HLA in healthy donors. The overall study: The 550 to 700 first-cohort repertoires and the 130 or so validation repertoires shared the same platform, a later analysis reported.

Generated by immunoSEQ multiplex PCR, the TCRdb table keeps only in-frame clones and is missing some. The sample contains roughly 180,000 clones, more than 75% of which appear only once. The CDR3 contains 16 residues. CDR1 and CDR2 (germline): SGHDN, FVKESK. Trimming removed 5 bases at V and 5 bases at J, with 21 bases between. This sequence was found in a man aged 25-40 years in good health and CMV-seropositive. V gene TRBV14 combines with J gene TRBJ2-5; maybe TRBD1 (6 bases). Material for sequencing was PBMCs. The CDR3 region is CASSARLGAAWETQYF. In nucleotides, the CDR3 is TGTGCCAGCAGCGCCCGGCTGGGGGCGGCTTGGGAGACCCAGTACTTC.